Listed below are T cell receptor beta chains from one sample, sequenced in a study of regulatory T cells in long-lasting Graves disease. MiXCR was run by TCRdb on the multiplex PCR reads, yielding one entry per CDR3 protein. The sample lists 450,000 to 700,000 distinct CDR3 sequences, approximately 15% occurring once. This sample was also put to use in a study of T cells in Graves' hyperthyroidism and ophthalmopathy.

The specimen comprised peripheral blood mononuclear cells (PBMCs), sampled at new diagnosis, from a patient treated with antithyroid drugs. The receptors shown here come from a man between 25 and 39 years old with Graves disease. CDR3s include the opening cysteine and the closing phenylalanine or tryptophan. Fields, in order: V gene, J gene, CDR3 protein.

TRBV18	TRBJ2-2	CASSQEKGNTGELFF
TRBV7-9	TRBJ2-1	CASNRGSSYNEQFF
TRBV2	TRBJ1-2	CASSGAGESGYTF
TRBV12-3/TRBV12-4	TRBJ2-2	CASSLQTAANTGELFF
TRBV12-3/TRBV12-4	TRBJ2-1	CASSLISPIYNEQFF
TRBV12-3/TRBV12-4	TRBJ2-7	CASSFWASTSNYEQYF
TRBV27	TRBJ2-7	CASCPLQTGGEQYF
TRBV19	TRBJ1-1	CASSARQGPYAEAFF
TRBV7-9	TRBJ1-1	CASSLNRESAEAFF
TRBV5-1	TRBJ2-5	CASSLQGGIQETQYF
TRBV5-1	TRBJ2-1	CASSPGLYGSGGEQFF
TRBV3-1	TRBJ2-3	CASSPSAGASDTQYF
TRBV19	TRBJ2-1	CATTLGQGFFRNSYNEQFF
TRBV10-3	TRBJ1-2	CAISEGTPYGYTF
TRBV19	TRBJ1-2	CASSPRGDRLFAYTF
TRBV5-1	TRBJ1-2	CASSPAGGSYGYTF
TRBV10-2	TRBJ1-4	CASSGQGNNEKLFF
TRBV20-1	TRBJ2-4	CSAHTGNIQYF
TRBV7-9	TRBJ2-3	CASSGQNTDTQYF
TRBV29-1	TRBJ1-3	CSVEGGVASSGNTIYF
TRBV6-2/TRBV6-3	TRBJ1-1	CASSYSGPRAFF
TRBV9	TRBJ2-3	CASSPRTDTQYF
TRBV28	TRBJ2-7	CASSLFDEQYF
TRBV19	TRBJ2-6	CASSTLERGISGANVLTF
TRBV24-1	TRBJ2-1	CATSDLRQAFRPQFF
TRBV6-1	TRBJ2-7	CASSRTSGLYSSYEQYF
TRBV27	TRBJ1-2	CASSRQATNYGYTF
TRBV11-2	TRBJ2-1	CASSPWTSGSSYNEQFF
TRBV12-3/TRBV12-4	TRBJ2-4	CASSLGGARYF
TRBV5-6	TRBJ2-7	CATHRQGLRNEQYF
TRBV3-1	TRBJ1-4	CASSQDRLLEKLFF
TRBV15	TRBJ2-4	CATSRSSGGGIQYF
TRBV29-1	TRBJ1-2	CGVGSYYGYTF
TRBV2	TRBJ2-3	CASIERGRTTDTQYF
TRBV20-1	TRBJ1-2	CSAPFAGGPNYGYTF
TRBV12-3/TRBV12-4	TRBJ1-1	CASSLPRGTNTEAFF
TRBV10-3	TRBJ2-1	CAIRAPSSYNEQFF
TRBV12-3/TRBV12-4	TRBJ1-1	CASRTGLANTEAFF
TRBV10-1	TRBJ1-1	CASSDGRGNTEAFF
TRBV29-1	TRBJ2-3	CSVVTVLAGYTDTQYF
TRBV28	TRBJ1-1	CASSEPGGETEAFF
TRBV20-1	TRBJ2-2	CSARGLAGETGELFF
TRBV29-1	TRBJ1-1	CSVGEGGNTEAFF
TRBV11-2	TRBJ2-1	CASSLGLAGGFEQFF
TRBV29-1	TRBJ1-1	CSVNGNTEAFF